This paragraph covers one T cell receptor (beta chain) sequence. The antigen remains unidentified. Each donor's status was that of a healthy bone marrow donor. This sample stems from a study of cytomegalovirus exposure and HLA in healthy donors. The PCR ran on 60 Vbeta and 13 Jbeta primers. Sequenced by immunoSEQ multiplex PCR; TCRdb stores in-frame clones only, minus some. The sample has some 55,000 clones; approximately 80% are singletons. The ends were cut back, 1 base at V and 0 bases at J, with 7 bases in the middle. This CDR3 region has 15 residues. Germline CDR1 is SGHVS and CDR2 is FQNEAQ. Study results and limitations: Previous analysis showed most TCR beta V segments were productive about 90% or about 30% of the time. With DRB1 most and HLA-C fewest, TCR association rates differed between HLA loci in a later analysis. Confirmation in vitro established that three CMV-associated chains were specific for CMV antigens.

V usage is TRBV7-8 and J usage is TRBJ2-1, with no clear D. The receptor's source is a man aged 40-49 years in good health and CMV-seronegative. The sequencing input was PBMCs. CDR3 residues: CASSLGQYSYNEQFF. The CDR3 DNA reads TGTGCCAGCAGCTTAGGGCAGTACTCCTACAATGAGCAGTTCTTC.